This is a list of T cell receptor beta chains from one sample in a study of blood T cell repertoires in COVID-19. TCRdb keeps only in-frame clones here, not all; method: immunoSEQ multiplex PCR. Of around 260,000 clones detected, 85% to 90% appear once; the ten largest clones hold around 5%. Sequenced input: peripheral blood. The origin of the receptors is a woman aged 55-70 years with COVID-19, enrolled during active disease. Both conserved end residues are part of each CDR3. D genes are given only for firm matches. Where a row states a size, it is once, few, many or the class of an expanded clone; other rows omit it.

CDR3 length	clone size	V gene	D gene	J gene	CDR3 DNA	CDR3 protein
16	once	TRBV5-1	TRBD1	TRBJ2-7	TGCGCCAGCAGCTTGTCCGGGACAGGGGCTCTTCCGGAGCAGTACTTC	CASSLSGTGALPEQYF
14	once	TRBV10-1	NA	TRBJ1-1	TGCGCCAGCAGTGATGCGACTGGGAGCACTGAAGCTTTCTTT	CASSDATGSTEAFF
14	NA	TRBV27	NA	TRBJ1-5	TGTGCCAGCCGGGTCGTTGGTGGCAATCAGCCCCAGCATTTT	CASRVVGGNQPQHF
14	once	TRBV18	TRBD1	TRBJ1-5	TGTGCCAGCTCACCCCGACAGGGTAGCCAGCCCCAGCATTTT	CASSPRQGSQPQHF
16	NA	TRBV18	NA	TRBJ2-2	TGTGCCAGCTCACCACCGGAGGGCAGCTACACCGGGGAGCTGTTTTTT	CASSPPEGSYTGELFF
14	NA	TRBV19	TRBD1	TRBJ2-7	TGTGCCAGTAGCTCCGGGACAGGGGCCTACGAGCAGTACTTC	CASSSGTGAYEQYF
16	once	TRBV5-6	NA	TRBJ2-3	TGTGCCAGCAGCTTGGCCGGTCTGTGGGGCCCAGATACGCAGTATTTT	CASSLAGLWGPDTQYF
14	NA	TRBV5-1	NA	TRBJ2-7	TGCGCCAGCAGCTTGGTGAAAGCTCAGGGGGAGCAGTACTTC	CASSLVKAQGEQYF
18	NA	TRBV6-1	NA	TRBJ2-6	TGTGCCAGCAGTGAAATCACCGGGGAGGTGAGGGGGGCCAACGTCCTGACTTTC	CASSEITGEVRGANVLTF
13	once	TRBV27	TRBD1	TRBJ1-2	TGTGCCAGCAAGGGACAGGGGATCTATGGCTACACCTTC	CASKGQGIYGYTF
12	few	TRBV18	NA	TRBJ2-7	TGTGCCAGCTCAGACACCTCCTACGAGCAGTACTTC	CASSDTSYEQYF
14	NA	TRBV2	NA	TRBJ1-5	TGTGCCAGCAGTGAGGCAGATAGCAATCAGCCCCAGCATTTT	CASSEADSNQPQHF
13	NA	TRBV7-9	NA	TRBJ1-4	TGTGCCAGCAGCTTGGGTGGAGGTGAAAAACTGTTTTTT	CASSLGGGEKLFF
15	NA	TRBV30	TRBD2	TRBJ2-3	TGTGCCTGGAGTGTAGTGGGAGGGGGCACAGATACGCAGTATTTT	CAWSVVGGGTDTQYF
12	NA	TRBV2	NA	TRBJ1-1	TGTGCCAGCAGAGGGGTGCTCACTGAAGCTTTCTTT	CASRGVLTEAFF
16	NA	TRBV6-5	NA	TRBJ2-1	TGTGCCAGCAGTTACCCAGGTGGGGGCTTAGGGAATGAGCAGTTCTTC	CASSYPGGGLGNEQFF
14	once	TRBV5-1	NA	TRBJ2-2	TGCGCCAGCGGAATGGGGGGAAACACCGGGGAGCTGTTTTTT	CASGMGGNTGELFF
12	NA	TRBV28	NA	TRBJ1-2	TGTGCCAGCACGACAGTACCCTATGGCTACACCTTC	CASTTVPYGYTF
13	NA	TRBV6-5	NA	TRBJ2-1	TGTGCCAGCAGTACAAGCGGCTACAATGAGCAGTTCTTC	CASSTSGYNEQFF
17	NA	TRBV4-2	TRBD1	TRBJ2-2	TGTGCCAGCAGCCAAGGGTACAGGGGGCCTGGCACCGGGGAGCTGTTTTTT	CASSQGYRGPGTGELFF
16	NA	TRBV5-1	NA	TRBJ2-2	TGCGCCAGCATCGGGGAGGCAGGGTCGAACACCGGGGAGCTGTTTTTT	CASIGEAGSNTGELFF
13	once	TRBV30	NA	TRBJ1-4	TGTGCCTGGAGTGTTGTCCGTAATGAAAAACTGTTTTTT	CAWSVVRNEKLFF
14	NA	TRBV24-1	TRBD1	TRBJ1-5	TGTGCCACCAGTGATGGGACAGGGAACCAGCCCCAGCATTTT	CATSDGTGNQPQHF
14	NA	TRBV5-1	NA	TRBJ2-7	TGCGCCAGCAGCTTGAGCCAGCGGAACTACGAGCAGTACTTC	CASSLSQRNYEQYF
15	NA	TRBV7-2	NA	TRBJ1-6	TGTGCCAGCAGCTCAAGGGGACTCTATAATTCACCCCTCCACTTT	CASSSRGLYNSPLHF
14	NA	TRBV5-1	NA	TRBJ1-2	TGCGCCAGCAGCTTGGAGTCAGGGGTACAGGGCTACACCTTC	CASSLESGVQGYTF
14	NA	TRBV19	TRBD1	TRBJ1-3	TGTGCCTCCCTAGACAGGGGGCCTGGAAACACCATATATTTT	CASLDRGPGNTIYF
17	NA	TRBV7-2	NA	TRBJ2-1	TGTGCCAGCAGCTTAGCCCTGACTAACGGGGGCTACAATGAGCAGTTCTTC	CASSLALTNGGYNEQFF
17	NA	TRBV19	NA	TRBJ1-4	TGTGCCAGTAGTCTATTCACAGGGTCTGCGTCAGGTGAAAAACTGTTTTTT	CASSLFTGSASGEKLFF
16	NA	TRBV7-8	TRBD2	TRBJ2-7	TGTGCCAGCAGCTTGCCGGGACTAGCGGAATCCTACGAGCAGTACTTC	CASSLPGLAESYEQYF
12	NA	TRBV28	NA	TRBJ2-3	TGTGCCAGCAGTTTAGTTCTTAATACGCAGTATTTT	CASSLVLNTQYF
15	NA	TRBV5-1	NA	TRBJ2-7	TGCGCCAGCAGCCGTATACCGAGACAGGCCTACGAGCAGTACTTC	CASSRIPRQAYEQYF
12	NA	TRBV10-1	TRBD2	TRBJ2-7	TGCGCCAGCAGTGGGGGGGGAGTCGAGCAGTACTTC	CASSGGGVEQYF
14	NA	TRBV4-3	TRBD2	TRBJ2-1	TGCGCCAGCAGCCGCGTTTTGACTAGCAGCGAGCAGTTCTTC	CASSRVLTSSEQFF
14	NA	TRBV5-4	NA	TRBJ1-6	TGTGCCAGCAGCTTGTCCCCAGTTAATTCACCCCTCCACTTT	CASSLSPVNSPLHF
13	NA	TRBV10-1	NA	TRBJ1-2	TGCGCCAGCAGTGCACTACAGGGATATGGCTACACCTTC	CASSALQGYGYTF
16	once	TRBV7-3	TRBD2	TRBJ2-7	TGTGCCAGCAGCTTGGCGGCTAGCGGGACTTCCTACGAGCAGTACTTC	CASSLAASGTSYEQYF
15	NA	TRBV5-1	NA	TRBJ1-5	TGCGCCAGCAGCTTGAGGGGGGGTAGCAATCAGCCCCAGCATTTT	CASSLRGGSNQPQHF
16	NA	TRBV27	TRBD2	TRBJ2-3	TGTGCCAGCAGGAGTTACGGGAGGGGAGGCACAGATACGCAGTATTTT	CASRSYGRGGTDTQYF
17	NA	TRBV24-1	TRBD2	TRBJ2-1	TGTGCCACCAGTGCCACTAGACTAGCGGAGAATTACAATGAGCAGTTCTTC	CATSATRLAENYNEQFF
14	NA	TRBV30	TRBD1	TRBJ1-5	TGTGCCTGGAGCTGGACAGGGGGCAATCAGCCCCAGCATTTT	CAWSWTGGNQPQHF
14	once	TRBV18	TRBD1	TRBJ1-3	TGTGCCAGCTCACAGGGGGCAACAGGAAACACCATATATTTT	CASSQGATGNTIYF
11	few	TRBV29-1	TRBD2	TRBJ2-2	TGCAGCGTGGGGGGGACCGGGGAGCTGTTTTTT	CSVGGTGELFF
15	once	TRBV9	NA	TRBJ1-5	TGTGCCAGCAGCGTAGCCCCAGATAGCAATCAGCCCCAGCATTTT	CASSVAPDSNQPQHF
15	once	TRBV5-1	NA	TRBJ2-7	TGCGCCAGCAGCTTGGCCAGGGTAGGTTCCTACGAGCAGTACTTC	CASSLARVGSYEQYF
14	NA	TRBV30	TRBD1	TRBJ1-4	TGTGCCTGGAGTGTCGGGACAGGAGGGGAAAAACTGTTTTTT	CAWSVGTGGEKLFF
17	NA	TRBV5-1	TRBD2	TRBJ2-3	TGCGCCAGCAGCTTGGTGTTGGGGGGAGGGCCCGGTGATACGCAGTATTTT	CASSLVLGGGPGDTQYF
14	once	TRBV10-3	TRBD1	TRBJ2-1	TGTGCCATCAGTGGGCCCGGGACAGGGGGACGGCAGTTCTTC	CAISGPGTGGRQFF
16	NA	TRBV4-1	TRBD1	TRBJ1-1	TGCGCCAGCAGCCTAAGTGCACAGGGGGTGGGCACTGAAGCTTTCTTT	CASSLSAQGVGTEAFF
19	NA	TRBV3-1/TRBV3-2	NA	TRBJ2-5	TGTGCCAGCAGCCAAGTGGAGGACTGGCGGAACGGGGGCCAAGAGACCCAGTACTTC	CASSQVEDWRNGGQETQYF